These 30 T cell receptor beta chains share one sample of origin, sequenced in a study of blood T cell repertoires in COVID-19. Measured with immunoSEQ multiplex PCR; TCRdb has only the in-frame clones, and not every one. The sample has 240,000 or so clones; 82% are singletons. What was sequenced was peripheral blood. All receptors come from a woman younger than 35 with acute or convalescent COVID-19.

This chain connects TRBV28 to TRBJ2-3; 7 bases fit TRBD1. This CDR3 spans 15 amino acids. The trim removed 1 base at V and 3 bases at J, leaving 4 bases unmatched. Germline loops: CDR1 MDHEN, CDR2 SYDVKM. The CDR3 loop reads CASSLLDRVTDTQYF. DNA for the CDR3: TGTGCCAGCAGTTTATTAGACAGGGTAACAGATACGCAGTATTTT.

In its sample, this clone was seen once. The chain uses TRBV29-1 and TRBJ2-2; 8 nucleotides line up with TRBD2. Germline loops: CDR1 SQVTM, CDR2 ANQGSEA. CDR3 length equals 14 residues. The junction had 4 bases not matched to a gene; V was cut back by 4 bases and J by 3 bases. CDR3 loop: CSVGLAKYTGELFF. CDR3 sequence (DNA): TGCAGCGTTGGACTAGCGAAGTACACCGGGGAGCTGTTTTTT.

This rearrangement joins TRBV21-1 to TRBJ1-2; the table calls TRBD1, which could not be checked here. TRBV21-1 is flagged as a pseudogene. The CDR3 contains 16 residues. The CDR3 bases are TGTGCCAGCAGCAGGTTGACAGGGGGCGCAAGCTATGGCTACACCTTC. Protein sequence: CASSRLTGGASYGYTF.

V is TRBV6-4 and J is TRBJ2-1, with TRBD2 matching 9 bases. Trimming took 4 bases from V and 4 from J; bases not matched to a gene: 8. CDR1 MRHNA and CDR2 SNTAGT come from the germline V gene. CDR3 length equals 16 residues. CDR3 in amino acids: CASSVASGTGYNEQFF. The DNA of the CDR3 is TGTGCCAGCAGTGTGGCTAGCGGGACGGGATACAATGAGCAGTTCTTC.

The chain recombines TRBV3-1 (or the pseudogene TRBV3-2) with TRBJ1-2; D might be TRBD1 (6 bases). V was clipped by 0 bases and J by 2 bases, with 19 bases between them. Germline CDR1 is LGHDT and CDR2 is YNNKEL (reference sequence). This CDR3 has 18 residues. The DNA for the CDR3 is TGTGCCAGCAGCCAAGATTCTCCGGGGGCGCGGGGGAACTATGGCTACACCTTC. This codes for CASSQDSPGARGNYGYTF.

The CDR3 reads CASSYGLAGDTQYF. In nucleotides, the CDR3 is TGTGCCAGCAGTTACGGGCTAGCGGGAGATACGCAGTATTTT. The chain carries TRBV6-5 and TRBJ2-3; TRBD2 aligns across 8 bases. Germline CDR1 MNHEY, CDR2 SVGAGI. The J segment lost 5 bases and the V segment lost 2 bases, leaving 3 bases of the junction unmatched. This CDR3 has 14 residues.

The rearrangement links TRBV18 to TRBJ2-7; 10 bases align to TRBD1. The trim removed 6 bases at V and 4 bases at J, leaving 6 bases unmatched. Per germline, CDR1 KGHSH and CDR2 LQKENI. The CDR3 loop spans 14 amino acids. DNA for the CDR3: TGTGCCAGCTCCGGGACAGGGGCTTCATACGAGCAGTACTTC. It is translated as CASSGTGASYEQYF.

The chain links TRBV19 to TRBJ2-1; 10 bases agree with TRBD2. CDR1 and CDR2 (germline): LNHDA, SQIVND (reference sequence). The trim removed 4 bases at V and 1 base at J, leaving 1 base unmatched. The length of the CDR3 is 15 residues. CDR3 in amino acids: CASSRTSGSYNEQFF. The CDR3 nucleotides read TGTGCCAGTAGTAGGACTAGCGGATCCTACAATGAGCAGTTCTTC.

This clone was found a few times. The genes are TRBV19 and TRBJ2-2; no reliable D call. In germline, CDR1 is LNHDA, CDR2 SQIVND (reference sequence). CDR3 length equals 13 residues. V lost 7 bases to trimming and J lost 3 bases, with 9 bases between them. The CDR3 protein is CASIPRDTGELFF. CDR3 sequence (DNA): TGTGCCAGTATCCCTCGGGACACCGGGGAGCTGTTTTTT.

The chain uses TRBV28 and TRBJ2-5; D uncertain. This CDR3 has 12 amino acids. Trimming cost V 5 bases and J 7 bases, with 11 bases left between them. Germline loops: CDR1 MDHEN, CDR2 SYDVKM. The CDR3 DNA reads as TGTGCCAGCAGTACTCCCCATCCGACCCAGTACTTC. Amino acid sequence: CASSTPHPTQYF.

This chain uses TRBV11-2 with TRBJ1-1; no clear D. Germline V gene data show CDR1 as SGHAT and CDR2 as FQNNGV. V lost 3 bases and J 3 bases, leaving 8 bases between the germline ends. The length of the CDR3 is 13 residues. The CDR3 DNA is TGTGCCAGCAGCTTCACGGCGGACACTGAAGCTTTCTTT. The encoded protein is CASSFTADTEAFF.

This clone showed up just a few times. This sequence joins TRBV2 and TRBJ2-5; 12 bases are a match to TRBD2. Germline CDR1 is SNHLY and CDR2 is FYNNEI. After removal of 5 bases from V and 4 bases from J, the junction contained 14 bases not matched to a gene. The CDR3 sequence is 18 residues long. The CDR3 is CASSWTSGAGGLGETQYF. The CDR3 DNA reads TGTGCCAGCAGTTGGACTAGCGGGGCCGGAGGTTTGGGAGAGACCCAGTACTTC.

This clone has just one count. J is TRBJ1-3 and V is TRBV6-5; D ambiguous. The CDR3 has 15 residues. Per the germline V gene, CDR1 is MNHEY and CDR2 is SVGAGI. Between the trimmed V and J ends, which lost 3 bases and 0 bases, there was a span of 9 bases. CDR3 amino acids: CASSYSPYSGNTIYF. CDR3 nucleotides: TGTGCCAGCAGTTATAGTCCGTACTCTGGAAACACCATATATTTT.

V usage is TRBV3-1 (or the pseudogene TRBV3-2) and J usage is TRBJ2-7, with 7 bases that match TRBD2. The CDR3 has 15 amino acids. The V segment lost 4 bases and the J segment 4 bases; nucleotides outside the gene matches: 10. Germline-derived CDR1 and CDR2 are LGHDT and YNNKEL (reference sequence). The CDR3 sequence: CASSRTGTTAYEQYF. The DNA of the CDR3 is TGTGCCAGCAGCCGTACCGGGACTACCGCTTACGAGCAGTACTTC.

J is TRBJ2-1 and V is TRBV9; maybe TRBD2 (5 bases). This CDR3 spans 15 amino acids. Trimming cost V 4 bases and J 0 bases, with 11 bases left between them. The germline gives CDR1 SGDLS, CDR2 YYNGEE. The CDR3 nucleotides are TGTGCCAGCAGCCCCCAGCGGAGCTCCTACAATGAGCAGTTCTTC. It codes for CASSPQRSSYNEQFF.

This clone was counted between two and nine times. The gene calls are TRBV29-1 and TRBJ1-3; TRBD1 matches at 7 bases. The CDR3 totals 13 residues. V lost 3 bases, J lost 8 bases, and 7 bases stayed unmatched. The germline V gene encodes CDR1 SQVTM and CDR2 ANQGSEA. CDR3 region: CSVEAQGGYTIYF. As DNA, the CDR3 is TGCAGCGTTGAGGCCCAGGGGGGATACACCATATATTTT.

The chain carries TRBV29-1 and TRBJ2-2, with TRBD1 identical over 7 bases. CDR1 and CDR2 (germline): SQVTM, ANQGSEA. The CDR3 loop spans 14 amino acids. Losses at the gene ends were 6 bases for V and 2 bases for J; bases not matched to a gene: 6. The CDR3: CSVGQLSNTGELFF. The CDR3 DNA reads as TGCAGCGTGGGACAGCTTAGTAACACCGGGGAGCTGTTTTTT.

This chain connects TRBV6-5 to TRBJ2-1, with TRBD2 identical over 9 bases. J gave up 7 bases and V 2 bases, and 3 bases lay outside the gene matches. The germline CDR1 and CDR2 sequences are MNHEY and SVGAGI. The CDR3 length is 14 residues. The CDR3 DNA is TGTGCCAGCAGTTACGGGCGGGAGGGGAATGAGCAGTTCTTC. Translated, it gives CASSYGREGNEQFF.

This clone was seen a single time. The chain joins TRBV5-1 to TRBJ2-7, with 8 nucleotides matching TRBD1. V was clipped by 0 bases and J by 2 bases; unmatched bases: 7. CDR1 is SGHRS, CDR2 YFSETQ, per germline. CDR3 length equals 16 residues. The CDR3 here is CASSLAIMDRAYEQYF. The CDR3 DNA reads TGCGCCAGCAGCTTGGCAATAATGGACAGGGCCTACGAGCAGTACTTC.

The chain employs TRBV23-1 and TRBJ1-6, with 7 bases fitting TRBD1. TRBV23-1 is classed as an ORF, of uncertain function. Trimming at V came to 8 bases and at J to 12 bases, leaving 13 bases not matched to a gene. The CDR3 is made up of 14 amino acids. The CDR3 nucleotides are TGCGCCAGCCCCCGGCGGGACAGCCGCGAACCCCTCCACTTT. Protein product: CASPRRDSREPLHF.

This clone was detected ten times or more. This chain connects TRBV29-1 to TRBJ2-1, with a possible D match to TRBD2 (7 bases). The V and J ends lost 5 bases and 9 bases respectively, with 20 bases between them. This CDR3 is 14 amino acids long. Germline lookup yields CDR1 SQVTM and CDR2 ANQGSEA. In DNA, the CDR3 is TGCAGCGTTCGACCACCGGGGGGCCCCGGTGAGCAGTTCTTC. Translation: CSVRPPGGPGEQFF.

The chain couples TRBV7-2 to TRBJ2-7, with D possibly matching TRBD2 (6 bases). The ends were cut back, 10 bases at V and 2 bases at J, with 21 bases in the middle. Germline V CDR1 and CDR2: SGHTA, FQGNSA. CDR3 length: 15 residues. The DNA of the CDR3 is TGTGCCACCAGAATCAAAGCGGGCCTAACCTACGAGCAGTACTTC. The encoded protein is CATRIKAGLTYEQYF.

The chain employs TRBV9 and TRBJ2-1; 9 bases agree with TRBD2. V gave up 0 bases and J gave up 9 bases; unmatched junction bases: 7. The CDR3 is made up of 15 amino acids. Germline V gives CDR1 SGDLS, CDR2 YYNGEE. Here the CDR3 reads CASSVDGGRAGEQFF. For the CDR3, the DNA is TGTGCCAGCAGCGTAGACGGCGGGAGGGCCGGTGAGCAGTTCTTC.

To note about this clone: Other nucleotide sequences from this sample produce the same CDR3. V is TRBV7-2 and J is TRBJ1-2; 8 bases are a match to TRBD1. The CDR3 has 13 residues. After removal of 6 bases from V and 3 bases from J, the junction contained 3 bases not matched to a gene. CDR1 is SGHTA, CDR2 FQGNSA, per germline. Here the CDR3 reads CASSPDRDYGYTF. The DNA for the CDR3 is TGTGCCAGCAGTCCGGACAGGGACTATGGCTACACCTTC.

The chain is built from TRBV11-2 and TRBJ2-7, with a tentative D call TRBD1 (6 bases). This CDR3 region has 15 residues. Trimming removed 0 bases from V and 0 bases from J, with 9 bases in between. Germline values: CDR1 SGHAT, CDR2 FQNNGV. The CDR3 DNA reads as TGTGCCAGCAGCTTAGACGGGACAATCTCCTACGAGCAGTACTTC. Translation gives CASSLDGTISYEQYF.

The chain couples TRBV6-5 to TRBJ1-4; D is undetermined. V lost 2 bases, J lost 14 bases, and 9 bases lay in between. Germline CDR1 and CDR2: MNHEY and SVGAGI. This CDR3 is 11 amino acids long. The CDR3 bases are TGTGCCAGCAGTTACGTTAACTACCTGTTTTTT. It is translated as CASSYVNYLFF.

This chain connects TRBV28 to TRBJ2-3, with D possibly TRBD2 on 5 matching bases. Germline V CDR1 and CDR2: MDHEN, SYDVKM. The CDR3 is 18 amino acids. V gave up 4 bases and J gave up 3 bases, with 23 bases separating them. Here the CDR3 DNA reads TGTGCCAGCAGTTACCCCACCCGGGGTAGATCTACTACAGATACGCAGTATTTT. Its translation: CASSYPTRGRSTTDTQYF.

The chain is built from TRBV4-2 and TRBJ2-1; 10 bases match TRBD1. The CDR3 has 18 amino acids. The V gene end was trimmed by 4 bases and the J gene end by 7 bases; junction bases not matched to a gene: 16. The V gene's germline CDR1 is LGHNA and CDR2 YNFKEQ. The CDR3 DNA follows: TGTGCCAGCAGCCCGGGACAGGGGTTAGCGGGATGGGGGAATGAGCAGTTCTTC. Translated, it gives CASSPGQGLAGWGNEQFF.

The CDR3 is CAWSVQYRGFGEKLFF. The CDR3 coding sequence is TGTGCCTGGAGTGTACAATATCGAGGGTTTGGGGAAAAACTGTTTTTT. The chain uses TRBV30 and TRBJ1-4; D call uncertain. The CDR3 runs to 16 residues. Germline CDR1 is GTSNPN and CDR2 is SVGIG (reference sequence). V gave up 0 bases and J gave up 8 bases, with 19 bases separating them.

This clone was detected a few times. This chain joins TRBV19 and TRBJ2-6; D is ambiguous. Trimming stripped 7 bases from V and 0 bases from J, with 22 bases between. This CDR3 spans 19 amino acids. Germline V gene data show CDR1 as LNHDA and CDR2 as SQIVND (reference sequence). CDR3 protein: CASTFTEFLFSSGANVLTF. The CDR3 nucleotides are TGTGCCAGTACGTTTACAGAATTCCTTTTTTCCTCTGGGGCCAACGTCCTGACTTTC.